This TCR beta chain was found in a study of molecular identifiers for immune sequencing clone quantification. TCRdb re-analysed the PCR reads in MiXCR, keeping a single row per CDR3 protein. This repertoire shows about 640,000 distinct CDR3 sequences, 15% to 20% found once; its top ten account for 0.7% to 1%. Ten or more counts support this clonotype. This CDR3 comprises 14 residues. In germline, CDR1 is LGHNT, CDR2 FRNRAP. V shed 7 bases and J shed 6 bases, with 15 bases lying between them. Sequencing input: naive CD8+ T cells from blood, with Jurkat cell RNA spiked in. Subset defined: FACS-sorted CD8+CD4-CCR7+CD45RA+ naive T cells. The chain uses TRBV12-5 and TRBJ2-2; unclear D gene. This receptor was taken from a human donor in good health. Some libraries in this study had Jurkat cell RNA spiked in. CDR3: CASEAHALPGELFF. CDR3 in DNA: TGTGCTAGTGAGGCACACGCCCTCCCCGGGGAGCTGTTTTTT.